This entry features one T cell receptor beta chain sequence. Its antigen is not known. As for time point: pretreatment peripheral blood. The cohort comprised individuals with locally advanced or metastatic urothelial carcinoma. The CDR3 sequence is 13 residues long. V was pared by 4 bases and J by 15 bases, with 20 bases between. Germline CDR1 and CDR2: SGHRS and YFSETQ. These data come from a study of PD-L1 blockade in urothelial cancer. Overall study: Beginning in about 2014, patients received atezolizumab, given as 1,200 mg intravenously every 3 weeks.

General study points: More expansion of tumor-associated blood clones, seen at 3 weeks, marked durable-benefit patients.

PCRs were each spiked with synthetic TCR analog templates. The data were produced by immunoSEQ multiplex PCR, yet TCRdb's version contains in-frame clones alone and is incomplete. This sample has 37,000 or so clones, with 75% to 90% found just once. The genes are TRBV5-1 and TRBJ2-1, with D hard to call. The clonotype originates from a man aged 55 to 69 with urothelial cancer. The sequencing here drew on PBMCs, taken around atezolizumab (anti-PD-L1) treatment. The CDR3: CASSPPEGDSRFF. The CDR3 DNA follows: TGCGCCAGCAGCCCCCCCGAAGGAGATTCTCGGTTCTTC.